A selection of T cell receptor beta chains follows, all from one sample in a study of T cells in Graves' hyperthyroidism and ophthalmopathy. TCRdb passed the multiplex PCR reads through MiXCR, listing each CDR3 protein once. The sample has under 400,000 distinct CDR3 sequences, around 14% seen once. The sample was blood. The receptors were sampled from a woman in her late teens or twenties with Graves' hyperthyroidism that later progressed to Graves' ophthalmopathy. The CDR3 runs from the conserved cysteine through the conserved F or W. The order of the fields is D gene, V gene, J gene, clone size, CDR3 DNA, CDR3 protein. D genes are given only for firm matches. A clone size is listed for some rows: how often the clone was seen (once, few, many), or a class if it is expanded.

d_call: NA; v_call: TRBV5-4; j_call: TRBJ1-2; clone_size: few; cdr3_nt: TGTGCCAGCAGCTTGGGTGGGGGCATATTCTATGGCTACACCTTC; cdr3_aa: CASSLGGGIFYGYTF
d_call: TRBD2; v_call: TRBV12-3/TRBV12-4; j_call: TRBJ2-1; clone_size: NA; cdr3_nt: TGTGCCAGCAGTTTTACTAGCGTAGTACATGAGCAGTTCTTC; cdr3_aa: CASSFTSVVHEQFF
d_call: NA; v_call: TRBV6-2/TRBV6-3; j_call: TRBJ2-2; clone_size: few; cdr3_nt: TGTGCCAGCAGTTGGGGACCGAACACCGGGGAGCTGTTTTTT; cdr3_aa: CASSWGPNTGELFF
d_call: NA; v_call: TRBV29-1; j_call: TRBJ1-1; clone_size: many; cdr3_nt: TGCAGCGCACAGGAGCAGAACACTGAAGCTTTCTTT; cdr3_aa: CSAQEQNTEAFF
d_call: TRBD2; v_call: TRBV28; j_call: TRBJ2-7; clone_size: many; cdr3_nt: TGTGCCAGCAGTTTGTCTAGCGGCCTCCTCTCCTACGAGCAGTACTTC; cdr3_aa: CASSLSSGLLSYEQYF
d_call: NA; v_call: TRBV20-1; j_call: TRBJ1-2; clone_size: few; cdr3_nt: TGCAGTGCTAGATTAACCCGGACCCTGGCCTTC; cdr3_aa: CSARLTRTLAF
d_call: NA; v_call: TRBV10-1; j_call: TRBJ2-5; clone_size: NA; cdr3_nt: TGCGCCACCTCTCGGGATATCCAAGAGACCCAGTACTTC; cdr3_aa: CATSRDIQETQYF
d_call: TRBD2; v_call: TRBV11-2; j_call: TRBJ2-7; clone_size: few; cdr3_nt: TGTGCCAGCAGCGACTTTGGTCAGCGGGGGGGGCTCACCGAGCAGTACTTC; cdr3_aa: CASSDFGQRGGLTEQYF
d_call: NA; v_call: TRBV19; j_call: TRBJ2-1; clone_size: NA; cdr3_nt: TGTGCCAGTAGTATAGATCTCGGGACTGCCTCCTACAATGAGCAGTTCTTC; cdr3_aa: CASSIDLGTASYNEQFF
d_call: NA; v_call: TRBV28; j_call: TRBJ1-5; clone_size: many; cdr3_nt: TGTGCCAGCAGTTTATGGGCAGGGTCTAGCAATCAGCCCCAGCATTTT; cdr3_aa: CASSLWAGSSNQPQHF
d_call: NA; v_call: TRBV7-9; j_call: TRBJ1-3; clone_size: NA; cdr3_nt: TGTGCCAGCAGCGCCCGGGACTCCTCTGGAAACACCATATATTTT; cdr3_aa: CASSARDSSGNTIYF
d_call: TRBD2; v_call: TRBV5-1; j_call: TRBJ2-6; clone_size: NA; cdr3_nt: TGCGCCAGCAGCCATCCCTGGGGGGGAGGTACTGGGGCCAACGTCCTGACTTTC; cdr3_aa: CASSHPWGGGTGANVLTF
d_call: NA; v_call: TRBV30; j_call: TRBJ1-4; clone_size: NA; cdr3_nt: TGTGCCTGGAGTGTACTCGGACAGAGGAGTGAAAAACTGTTTTTT; cdr3_aa: CAWSVLGQRSEKLFF
d_call: NA; v_call: TRBV3-1; j_call: TRBJ2-3; clone_size: many; cdr3_nt: TGTGCCAGCAGCCAAGGGCTAGACACAGATACGCAGTATTTT; cdr3_aa: CASSQGLDTDTQYF
d_call: TRBD2; v_call: TRBV28; j_call: TRBJ2-1; clone_size: NA; cdr3_nt: TGTGCCAGCAGTTATGGTCGGCGGGAGCTCGGCAATGAGCAGTTCTTC; cdr3_aa: CASSYGRRELGNEQFF
d_call: NA; v_call: TRBV7-9; j_call: TRBJ2-5; clone_size: many; cdr3_nt: TGTGCCAGCAGCGAAACCTCTCGGAAGTACCAAGAGACCCAGTACTTC; cdr3_aa: CASSETSRKYQETQYF
d_call: NA; v_call: TRBV2; j_call: TRBJ1-1; clone_size: many; cdr3_nt: TGTGCCAGCAGTGAATCCGCTTGGGGGACGGCGAACACTGAAGCTTTCTTT; cdr3_aa: CASSESAWGTANTEAFF
d_call: NA; v_call: TRBV6-5; j_call: TRBJ2-7; clone_size: NA; cdr3_nt: TGTGCCAGCAGTTACTCTTCAGTCTACTCCTACGAGCAGTACTTC; cdr3_aa: CASSYSSVYSYEQYF
d_call: TRBD2; v_call: TRBV30; j_call: TRBJ2-7; clone_size: many; cdr3_nt: TGTGCCGGGTTACAGCGGGAGGTCGGTGACGAGCAGTACTTC; cdr3_aa: CAGLQREVGDEQYF
d_call: TRBD2; v_call: TRBV5-1; j_call: TRBJ2-1; clone_size: many; cdr3_nt: TGCGCCAGCAGCGTGAATGCGGGAGCTCGGAATGAGCAGTTCTTC; cdr3_aa: CASSVNAGARNEQFF